Below, 30 T cell receptor beta chains from the same sample are listed, as sequenced in a study of blood T cell repertoires in COVID-19. Here immunoSEQ multiplex PCR was the method, and the copy in TCRdb shows in-frame clones only, minus some. Among around 250,000 clones listed, roughly nine tenths were seen once. Sequenced input: peripheral blood. Every receptor here comes from a man in his fifties or sixties with acute or convalescent COVID-19.

CDR3: CATSDFRIYNEQFF. CDR3 DNA: TGTGCCACCAGTGATTTTCGTATTTACAATGAGCAGTTCTTC. The chain employs TRBV24-1 and TRBJ2-1; D is undetermined. The CDR3 contains 14 residues. V was trimmed by 1 base and J by 4 bases, leaving 7 bases between them. The germline CDR1 and CDR2 sequences are KGHDR and SFDVKD.

The chain couples TRBV18 to TRBJ2-2; 7 bases fit TRBD1. Germline trimming cut 7 bases from V and 3 bases from J; bases unmatched to any gene: 11. The germline V gene has CDR1 KGHSH and CDR2 LQKENI. The CDR3 has 16 residues. The DNA for the CDR3 is TGTGCCAGCTTGAATTTTCTCACAGGGGACACCGGGGAGCTGTTTTTT. Protein sequence: CASLNFLTGDTGELFF.

CDR3 sequence: CASRSAENYQPQHF. CDR3 bases: TGTGCCAGCAGATCTGCGGAGAATTATCAGCCCCAGCATTTT. This chain uses TRBV28 with TRBJ1-5; D not certain. CDR3 length: 14 residues. The germline gives CDR1 MDHEN, CDR2 SYDVKM. Trimming pared 6 bases from V and 5 bases from J, leaving 14 bases between.

V gene TRBV19 combines with J gene TRBJ1-2; D perhaps matches TRBD1 (6 bases). Deletions cut 4 bases from V and 3 bases from J, with 9 bases between. The germline CDR1 and CDR2 sequences are LNHDA and SQIVND (reference sequence). The CDR3 has 13 residues. The CDR3 protein is CASSTDRYYGYTF. In nucleotides, the CDR3 is TGTGCCAGTAGTACCGACAGGTACTATGGCTACACCTTC.

The chain combines TRBV5-1 with TRBJ1-1; D remains unclear. The CDR3 spans 14 residues. CDR1 and CDR2 (germline): SGHRS, YFSETQ. Trimming stripped 4 bases from V and 0 bases from J, with 10 bases between. The CDR3 DNA reads TGCGCCAGCAGCGCGGGAGTTATGAACACTGAAGCTTTCTTT. It yields the protein CASSAGVMNTEAFF.

This rearrangement joins TRBV5-1 to TRBJ2-1; maybe TRBD1 (6 bases). V shed 0 bases and J shed 5 bases, with 12 bases lying between them. Germline lookup yields CDR1 SGHRS and CDR2 YFSETQ. The CDR3 is 15 amino acids. The DNA of the CDR3 is TGCGCCAGCAGCTTGGGATTACAGGGCGACAATGAGCAGTTCTTC. Residues: CASSLGLQGDNEQFF. Filled out from reference TRBV5-1 and TRBJ2-1, the complete variable domain reads KAGVTQTPRYLIKTRGQQVTLSCSPISGHRSVSWYQQTPGQGLQFLFEYFSETQRNKGNFPGRFSGRQFSNSRSEMNVSTLELGDSALYLCASSLGLQGDNEQFFGPGTRLTVL.

V usage is TRBV30 and J usage is TRBJ2-1, with D perhaps matching TRBD2 (5 bases). Germline V gives CDR1 GTSNPN, CDR2 SVGIG (reference sequence). This CDR3 contains 14 residues. Trimming left V 2 bases short and J 13 bases short, with 21 bases between. The CDR3 sequence is CAWSPGLGTPGQFF. The CDR3 region has the DNA TGTGCCTGGAGTCCCGGACTGGGAACCCCTGGCCAGTTCTTC.

The chain carries TRBV28 and TRBJ1-1; D remains unclear. Germline CDR1 reads MDHEN; CDR2 reads SYDVKM. V lost 4 bases to trimming and J lost 2 bases, with 11 bases between them. The CDR3 runs 14 residues. The CDR3: CASSSVFINTEAFF. The DNA of the CDR3 is TGTGCCAGCAGTTCCGTTTTTATAAACACTGAAGCTTTCTTT.

V gene TRBV6-6 combines with J gene TRBJ1-4, with D possibly TRBD1 on 6 matching bases. Trimming took 7 bases from V and 8 from J, leaving 8 bases between them. The CDR3 spans 11 residues. The germline V gene encodes CDR1 MNHNY and CDR2 SVGAGI (reference sequence). CDR3: CASTGAEKLFF. The CDR3, as DNA: TGTGCCAGCACAGGGGCCGAAAAACTGTTTTTT.

V and J are TRBV7-2 and TRBJ1-4, with 9 bases identical to TRBD1. This CDR3 contains 16 residues. J gave up 7 bases and V 5 bases, and 11 bases lay outside the gene matches. The germline gives CDR1 SGHTA, CDR2 FQGNSA. CDR3 amino acids: CASSLQSGTGSEKLFF. The CDR3 coding sequence is TGTGCCAGCAGCCTCCAGTCCGGGACAGGGAGTGAAAAACTGTTTTTT.

This clone was recorded only once. The rearrangement joins TRBV3-1 (or the pseudogene TRBV3-2) to TRBJ2-1; D possibly corresponds to TRBD2 (6 bases). There are 14 residues in the CDR3. Trimming took off 4 bases at V and 10 bases at J, with 17 bases between the two ends. Germline V gives CDR1 LGHDT, CDR2 YNNKEL (reference sequence). CDR3 coding DNA: TGTGCCAGCAGCCCTTCTCGGCGGGAACGGGAGCAGTTCTTC. Translating it yields CASSPSRREREQFF.

This chain uses TRBV4-2 with TRBJ1-3, with 9 nucleotides matching TRBD1. The V and J ends lost 0 bases and 2 bases, in that order; junction bases with no gene match: 5. This CDR3 comprises 17 residues. Germline-derived CDR1 and CDR2 are LGHNA and YNFKEQ. DNA of the CDR3: TGTGCCAGCAGCCAAGAGGGACAGGGTAACGCTGGAAACACCATATATTTT. Protein product: CASSQEGQGNAGNTIYF.

This clone was observed a handful of times. V and J are TRBV5-1 and TRBJ2-3, with TRBD1 matching 9 bases. Germline assignment: CDR1 SGHRS and CDR2 YFSETQ. The CDR3 has 16 amino acids. The junction had 9 bases not matched to a gene; V was cut back by 2 bases and J by 5 bases. CDR3 nucleotide sequence: TGCGCCAGCAGCTTATCCGGACAGGGGAAGATAGATACGCAGTATTTT. This translates into CASSLSGQGKIDTQYF.

This chain joins TRBV11-3 and TRBJ2-5, with 8 positions matching TRBD1. This CDR3 region has 16 residues. Unmatched junction bases numbered 8, after V lost 1 base and J lost 4 bases. Germline V gene lookup returns CDR1 SGHNT and CDR2 YENEEA. This CDR3 is CASSLGRTGQGETQYF. In DNA, the CDR3 is TGTGCCAGCAGCTTAGGCAGGACAGGGCAGGGAGAGACCCAGTACTTC.

The V and J genes are TRBV7-2 and TRBJ2-6; D unclear. Germline lookup yields CDR1 SGHTA and CDR2 FQGNSA. The CDR3 has 15 residues. With 5 bases removed from V and 2 bases from J, the gap between germline ends came to 10 bases. CDR3 sequence reads: CASSQAQPGANVLTF. CDR3 bases: TGTGCCAGCAGCCAGGCTCAGCCTGGGGCCAACGTCCTGACTTTC.

The V and J genes are TRBV11-3 and TRBJ1-6; no clear D gene. Germline V lookup: CDR1 SGHNT, CDR2 YENEEA. Trimming took 5 bases from V and 8 from J, leaving 13 bases between them. This CDR3 comprises 14 residues. The CDR3 loop reads CASSPKPTDSPLHF. DNA of the CDR3: TGTGCCAGCAGCCCTAAACCCACCGATTCACCCCTCCACTTT.

The V and J genes are TRBV28 and TRBJ1-6, with D unclear. This CDR3 is built from 18 residues. Trimming removed 5 bases from V and 2 bases from J, with 19 bases in between. CDR1 is MDHEN and CDR2 is SYDVKM in the germline V gene. The CDR3 reads CASSPRRRGGTYNSPLHF. DNA of the CDR3: TGTGCCAGCAGTCCTCGAAGGCGGGGAGGGACCTATAATTCACCCCTCCACTTT.

CDR3 bases: TGTGCCAGCAGCCAAACAGGGTCTCCGGAGAATTCACCCCTCCACTTT. This sequence encodes CASSQTGSPENSPLHF. The chain employs TRBV3-1 (or the pseudogene TRBV3-2) and TRBJ1-6, with D possibly TRBD1 on 6 matching bases. Germline V CDR1 and CDR2: LGHDT, YNNKEL (reference sequence). Deletions cut 2 bases from V and 7 bases from J, with 15 bases between. This CDR3 is 16 amino acids long.

The chain carries TRBV6-6 and TRBJ2-7, with D possibly TRBD1 on 5 matching bases. CDR3 length: 13 residues. With 10 bases removed from V and 3 bases from J, the gap between germline ends came to 16 bases. Germline values: CDR1 MNHNY, CDR2 SVGAGI (reference sequence). The CDR3 reads CATRTDRDYEQYF. The CDR3 DNA reads TGTGCCACCCGAACCGACAGAGACTACGAGCAGTACTTC.

The CDR3 nucleotides read TGTGCCAGCACTAGCGGGAGCCACGAGCAGTACTTC. This gives the protein CASTSGSHEQYF. The chain recombines TRBV28 with TRBJ2-7, with 10 bases matching TRBD2. CDR1 is MDHEN, CDR2 SYDVKM, per germline. J lost 5 bases, V lost 7 bases, and 2 bases had no gene match. CDR3 length: 12 amino acids.

This clone came up once. This chain links TRBV6-5 with TRBJ1-4; 7 positions agree with TRBD1. V lost 6 bases and J lost 1; bases outside the gene matches: 2. CDR3 length: 14 residues. Looked up from germline, CDR1 is MNHEY and CDR2 is SVGAGI. The DNA for the CDR3 is TGTGCCAGCAGGGGACAGATAACTAATGAAAAACTGTTTTTT. Translating it yields CASRGQITNEKLFF.

Only a few counts were recorded for this clone. V and J are TRBV5-8 and TRBJ1-6; D gene unclear. The V gene's germline CDR1 is SGHTS and CDR2 YDEGEE. V shed 2 bases and J shed 10 bases, with 7 bases lying between them. The length of the CDR3 is 12 residues. DNA of the CDR3: TGTGCCAGCAGCTTCCGGTACTCACCCCTCCACTTT. Encoded protein: CASSFRYSPLHF.

V is TRBV28 and J is TRBJ1-5; D might be TRBD1 (6 bases). This CDR3 region has 15 residues. From germline, CDR1 is MDHEN and CDR2 SYDVKM. Trimming cost V 1 base and J 4 bases, with 11 bases left between them. The CDR3: CASSLSAGVNQPQHF. The CDR3 bases are TGTGCCAGCAGTTTATCGGCAGGGGTGAATCAGCCCCAGCATTTT.

The rearrangement links TRBV5-1 to TRBJ1-1; weak D call: TRBD1 (6 bases). Trimming left V 1 base short and J 6 bases short, with 16 bases between. The CDR3 is 15 residues long. CDR1 SGHRS and CDR2 YFSETQ come from the germline V gene. CDR3 protein: CASSLLSGGQAEAFF. The CDR3 nucleotides are TGCGCCAGCAGCTTGCTGTCCGGGGGGCAGGCTGAAGCTTTCTTT. The whole variable domain, filled in from reference TRBV5-1 and TRBJ1-1, reads KAGVTQTPRYLIKTRGQQVTLSCSPISGHRSVSWYQQTPGQGLQFLFEYFSETQRNKGNFPGRFSGRQFSNSRSEMNVSTLELGDSALYLCASSLLSGGQAEAFFGQGTRLTVV.

This chain joins TRBV7-6 and TRBJ2-7, with TRBD2 as a possible D gene (5 bases). CDR3 length equals 14 residues. Germline V CDR1 and CDR2: SGHVS, FNYEAQ. The V end was cut by 5 bases, the J end by 5 bases, with 16 bases between. DNA for the CDR3: TGTGCCAGCAGCCCTACTACTAGACTAAACGAGCAGTACTTC. Translating gives CASSPTTRLNEQYF.

The chain carries TRBV12-5 and TRBJ2-2; 7 bases match TRBD1. Germline loops: CDR1 LGHNT, CDR2 FRNRAP. The V gene end was trimmed by 2 bases and the J gene end by 3 bases; junction bases not matched to a gene: 3. CDR3 length: 15 residues. The DNA of the CDR3 is TGTGCTAGTGGTTTGTGGGACAGTGACACCGGGGAGCTGTTTTTT. Translation gives CASGLWDSDTGELFF.

The chain carries TRBV9 and TRBJ2-7; D may be TRBD1 (5 bases). Germline V gene lookup returns CDR1 SGDLS and CDR2 YYNGEE. V lost 1 base and J 0 bases, leaving 11 bases between the germline ends. The CDR3 sequence is 15 residues long. The CDR3 sequence is CASSVTGDSSYEQYF. CDR3 nucleotides: TGTGCCAGCAGCGTAACAGGTGACAGCTCCTACGAGCAGTACTTC.

The rearrangement joins TRBV25-1 to TRBJ2-5, with 7 positions matching TRBD1. The germline V gene has CDR1 MGHDK and CDR2 SYGVNS. J gave up 3 bases and V 7 bases, and 11 bases lay outside the gene matches. CDR3 length: 15 residues. DNA for the CDR3: TGTGCCAGCAAAGACAGGGAAGGACTCAAAGAGACCCAGTACTTC. Translation gives CASKDREGLKETQYF.

This clone was seen only a few times. The rearrangement links TRBV7-2 to TRBJ2-1; TRBD2 agrees at 7 bases. Per germline, CDR1 SGHTA and CDR2 FQGNSA. With 4 bases clipped from V and 2 bases from J, the junction kept 8 bases outside the gene matches. The CDR3 consists of 16 residues. CDR3 loop: CASSWAGTNTYNEQFF. The CDR3 DNA is TGTGCCAGCAGCTGGGCCGGGACTAACACCTACAATGAGCAGTTCTTC.

In the case of this clone: This same CDR3 is encoded by further DNA sequences in the sample. This rearrangement joins TRBV9 to TRBJ2-7; 8 bases line up with TRBD1. The CDR3 covers 14 residues. Germline V gene data show CDR1 as SGDLS and CDR2 as YYNGEE. Germline trimming cut 4 bases from V and 2 bases from J; bases unmatched to any gene: 5. Here the CDR3 DNA reads TGTGCCAGCAGCCCCCGGACAGGGACCTACGAGCAGTACTTC. It encodes CASSPRTGTYEQYF.